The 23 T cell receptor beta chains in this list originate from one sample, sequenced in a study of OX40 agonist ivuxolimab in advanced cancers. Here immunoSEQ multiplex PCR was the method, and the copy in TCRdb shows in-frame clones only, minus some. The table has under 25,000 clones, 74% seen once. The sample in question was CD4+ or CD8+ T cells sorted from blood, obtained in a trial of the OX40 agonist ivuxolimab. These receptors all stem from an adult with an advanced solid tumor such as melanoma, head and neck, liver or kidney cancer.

Here the CDR3 DNA reads TGTGCCAGCAGCTCCCGACTAGCGGATAAAAACATTCAGTACTTC. This sequence encodes CASSSRLADKNIQYF. The gene calls are TRBV13 and TRBJ2-4; 9 nucleotides match TRBD2. The V segment lost 4 bases and the J segment 4 bases; nucleotides outside the gene matches: 5. Germline V gene lookup returns CDR1 PRHDT and CDR2 FYEKMQ (reference sequence). The CDR3 is made up of 15 amino acids. The whole variable domain, filled in from reference TRBV13 and TRBJ2-4, reads AAGVIQSPRHLIKEKRETATLKCYPIPRHDTVYWYQQGPGQDPQFLISFYEKMQSDKGSIPDRFSAQQFSDYHSELNMSSLELGDSALYFCASSSRLADKNIQYFGAGTRLSVL.

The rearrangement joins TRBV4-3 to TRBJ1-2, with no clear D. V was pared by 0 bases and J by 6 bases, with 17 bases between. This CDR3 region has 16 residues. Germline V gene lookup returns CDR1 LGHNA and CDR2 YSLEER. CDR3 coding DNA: TGCGCCAGCAGCCAAGATTACCCTCGAGGGTTGAATGGCTACACCTTC. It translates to CASSQDYPRGLNGYTF.

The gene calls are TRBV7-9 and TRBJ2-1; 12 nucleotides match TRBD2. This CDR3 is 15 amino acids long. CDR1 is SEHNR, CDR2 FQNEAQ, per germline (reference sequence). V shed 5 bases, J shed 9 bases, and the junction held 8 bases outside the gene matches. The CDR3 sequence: CASSPSSGGASEQFF. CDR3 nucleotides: TGTGCCAGCAGCCCATCTAGCGGGGGGGCAAGTGAGCAGTTCTTC. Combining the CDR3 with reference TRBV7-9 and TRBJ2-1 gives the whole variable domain DTGVSQNPRHKITKRGQNVTFRCDPISEHNRLYWYRQTLGQGPEFLTYFQNEAQLEKSRLLSDRFSAERPKGSFSTLEIQRTEQGDSAMYLCASSPSSGGASEQFFGPGTRLTVL.

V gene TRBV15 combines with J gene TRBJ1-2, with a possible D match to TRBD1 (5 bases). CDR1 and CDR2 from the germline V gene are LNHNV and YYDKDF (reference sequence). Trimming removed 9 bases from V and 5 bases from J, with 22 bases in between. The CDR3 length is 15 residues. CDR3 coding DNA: TGTGCCACGTTCCAGAAGGGGCAGGGTTGGTATGGCTACACCTTC. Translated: CATFQKGQGWYGYTF.

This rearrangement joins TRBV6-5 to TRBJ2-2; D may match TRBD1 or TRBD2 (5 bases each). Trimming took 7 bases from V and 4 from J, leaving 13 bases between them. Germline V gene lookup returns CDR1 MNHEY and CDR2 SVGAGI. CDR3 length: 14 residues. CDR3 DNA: TGTGCCAGCAAACGTGAGGGGCCCACCGGGGAGCTGTTTTTT. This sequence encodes CASKREGPTGELFF.

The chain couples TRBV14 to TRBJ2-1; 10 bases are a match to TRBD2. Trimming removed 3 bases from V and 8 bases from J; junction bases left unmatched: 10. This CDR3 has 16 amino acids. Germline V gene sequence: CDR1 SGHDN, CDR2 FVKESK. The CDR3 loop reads CASSHGPGLARHEQFF. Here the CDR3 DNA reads TGTGCCAGCAGCCACGGACCGGGACTAGCGAGGCATGAGCAGTTCTTC.

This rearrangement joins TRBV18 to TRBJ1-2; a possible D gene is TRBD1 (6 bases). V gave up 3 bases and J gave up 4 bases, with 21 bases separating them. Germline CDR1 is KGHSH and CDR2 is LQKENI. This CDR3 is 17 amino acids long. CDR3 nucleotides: TGTGCCAGCTCACCCATTCGACACAGGGAGGGCGGCTATGGCTACACCTTC. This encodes CASSPIRHREGGYGYTF.

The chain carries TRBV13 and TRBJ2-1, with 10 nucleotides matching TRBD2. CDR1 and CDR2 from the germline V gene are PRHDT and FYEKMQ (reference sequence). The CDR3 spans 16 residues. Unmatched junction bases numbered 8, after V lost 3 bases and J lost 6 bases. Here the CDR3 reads CASSFISGGAVNEQFF. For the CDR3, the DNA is TGTGCCAGCAGCTTCATCAGCGGGGGGGCCGTCAATGAGCAGTTCTTC. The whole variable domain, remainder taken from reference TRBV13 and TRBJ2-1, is AAGVIQSPRHLIKEKRETATLKCYPIPRHDTVYWYQQGPGQDPQFLISFYEKMQSDKGSIPDRFSAQQFSDYHSELNMSSLELGDSALYFCASSFISGGAVNEQFFGPGTRLTVL.

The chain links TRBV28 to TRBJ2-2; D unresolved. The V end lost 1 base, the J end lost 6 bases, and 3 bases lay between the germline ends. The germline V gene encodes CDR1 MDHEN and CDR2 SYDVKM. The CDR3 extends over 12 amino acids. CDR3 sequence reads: CASSLYSGELFF. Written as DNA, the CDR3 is TGTGCCAGCAGTTTATATTCCGGGGAGCTGTTTTTT.

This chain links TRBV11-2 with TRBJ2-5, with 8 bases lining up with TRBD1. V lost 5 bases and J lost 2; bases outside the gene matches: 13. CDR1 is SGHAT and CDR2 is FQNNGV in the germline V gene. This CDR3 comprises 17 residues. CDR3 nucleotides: TGTGCCAGCAGCCCAGGGACAGGCGTCCCTCCTCAAGAGACCCAGTACTTC. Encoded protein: CASSPGTGVPPQETQYF.

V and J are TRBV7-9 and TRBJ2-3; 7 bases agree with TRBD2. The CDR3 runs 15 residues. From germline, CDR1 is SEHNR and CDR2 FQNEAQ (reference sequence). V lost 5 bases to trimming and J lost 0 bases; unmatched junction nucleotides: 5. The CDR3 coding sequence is TGTGCCAGCAGCCCCGGGGGGATCAGCACAGATACGCAGTATTTT. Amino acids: CASSPGGISTDTQYF.

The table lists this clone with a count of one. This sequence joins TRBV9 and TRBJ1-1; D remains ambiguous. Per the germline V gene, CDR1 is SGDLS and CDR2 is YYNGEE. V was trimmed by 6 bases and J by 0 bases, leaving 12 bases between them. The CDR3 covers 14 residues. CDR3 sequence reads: CASTPEPMNTEAFF. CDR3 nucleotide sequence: TGTGCCAGCACCCCGGAGCCGATGAACACTGAAGCTTTCTTT.

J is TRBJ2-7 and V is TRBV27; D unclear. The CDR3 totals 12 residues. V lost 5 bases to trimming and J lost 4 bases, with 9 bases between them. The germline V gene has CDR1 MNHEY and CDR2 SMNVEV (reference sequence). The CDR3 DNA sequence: TGTGCCAGCAGTCCCCCTGGGTACGAGCAGTACTTC. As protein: CASSPPGYEQYF.

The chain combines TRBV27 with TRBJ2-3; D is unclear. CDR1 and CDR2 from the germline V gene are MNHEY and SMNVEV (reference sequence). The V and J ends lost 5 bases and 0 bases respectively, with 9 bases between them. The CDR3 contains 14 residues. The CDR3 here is CASSGDPSTDTQYF. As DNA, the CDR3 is TGTGCCAGCAGTGGAGACCCTAGCACAGATACGCAGTATTTT.

CDR3 in DNA: TGCAGCGTTGAAGATTACGGGAGCACAGATACGCAGTATTTT. Translation: CSVEDYGSTDTQYF. The chain links TRBV29-1 to TRBJ2-3, with D unresolved. Trimming took off 0 bases at V and 0 bases at J, with 7 bases between the two ends. The CDR3 length is 14 residues. Per germline, CDR1 SQVTM and CDR2 ANQGSEA.

This chain's CDR3 is CASSPWAWSHQPQHF. CDR3 coding DNA: TGTGCCAGTAGTCCCTGGGCTTGGAGTCATCAGCCCCAGCATTTT. This chain joins TRBV19 and TRBJ1-5; no clear D. Germline CDR1 and CDR2: LNHDA and SQIVND (reference sequence). V was clipped by 5 bases and J by 5 bases, with 16 bases between them. The CDR3 runs to 15 residues.

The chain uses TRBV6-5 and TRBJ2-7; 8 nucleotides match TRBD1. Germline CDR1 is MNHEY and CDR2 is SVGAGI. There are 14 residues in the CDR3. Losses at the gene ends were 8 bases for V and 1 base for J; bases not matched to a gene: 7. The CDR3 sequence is CASYDRGQSYEQYF. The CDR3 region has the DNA TGTGCCAGCTACGACAGGGGCCAGTCCTACGAGCAGTACTTC.

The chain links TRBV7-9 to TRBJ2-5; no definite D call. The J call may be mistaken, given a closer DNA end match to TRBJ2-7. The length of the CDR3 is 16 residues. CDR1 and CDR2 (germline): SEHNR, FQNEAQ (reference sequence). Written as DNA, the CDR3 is TGTGCCAGCAGCTCGTCGGAAGGCGGAATCCCTTACGAGCAGTACTTC. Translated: CASSSSEGGIPYEQYF.

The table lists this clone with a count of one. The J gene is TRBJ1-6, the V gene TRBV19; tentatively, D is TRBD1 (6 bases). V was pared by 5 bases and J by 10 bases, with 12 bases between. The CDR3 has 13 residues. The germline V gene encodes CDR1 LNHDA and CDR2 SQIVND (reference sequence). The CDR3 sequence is CASSLQGRSPLHF. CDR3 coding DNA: TGTGCCAGTAGTCTCCAGGGGAGATCACCCCTCCACTTT.

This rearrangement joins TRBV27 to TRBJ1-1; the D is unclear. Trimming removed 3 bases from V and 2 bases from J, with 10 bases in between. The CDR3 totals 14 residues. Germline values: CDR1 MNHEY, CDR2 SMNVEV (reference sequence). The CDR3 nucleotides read TGTGCCAGCAGTTTGGGCACAATTAACACTGAAGCTTTCTTT. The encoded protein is CASSLGTINTEAFF.

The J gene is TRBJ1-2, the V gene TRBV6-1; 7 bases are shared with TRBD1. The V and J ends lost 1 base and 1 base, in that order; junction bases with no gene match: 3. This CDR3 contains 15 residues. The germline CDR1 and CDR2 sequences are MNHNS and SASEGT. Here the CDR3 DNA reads TGTGCCAGCAGTGAAGTGACAGGGAATAACTATGGCTACACCTTC. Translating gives CASSEVTGNNYGYTF.

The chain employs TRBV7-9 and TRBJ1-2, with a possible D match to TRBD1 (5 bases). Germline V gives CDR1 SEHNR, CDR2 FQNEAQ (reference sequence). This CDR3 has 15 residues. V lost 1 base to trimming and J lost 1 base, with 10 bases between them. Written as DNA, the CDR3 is TGTGCCAGCAGCTTAGGGCCGGGGCTTAACTATGGCTACACCTTC. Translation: CASSLGPGLNYGYTF.

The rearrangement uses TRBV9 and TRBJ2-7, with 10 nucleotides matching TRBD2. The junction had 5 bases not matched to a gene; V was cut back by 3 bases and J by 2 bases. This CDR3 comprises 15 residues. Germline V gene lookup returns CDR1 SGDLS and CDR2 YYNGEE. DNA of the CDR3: TGTGCCAGCAGCGAGGGACTAGCGCCTACCTACGAGCAGTACTTC. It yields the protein CASSEGLAPTYEQYF.